These 11 T cell receptor beta chains originate from one sample sequenced in a study of T cells in Graves' hyperthyroidism and ophthalmopathy. TCR beta CDR3 regions were amplified from RNA. During a first-round RT-PCR of the TCR CDR3, the HTBI primer set was used. One entry per CDR3 protein, called by TCRdb with MiXCR from the multiplex PCR reads. In the table there are approximately 430,000 distinct CDR3 sequences, less than 20% of which are singletons. Sample: blood. All receptors derive from a woman between 18 and 29 years old with Graves' hyperthyroidism.

This clonotype was seen only a few times. The chain uses TRBV7-9 and TRBJ2-6; no firm D call. This CDR3 region has 15 residues. The germline V gene encodes CDR1 SEHNR and CDR2 FQNEAQ (reference sequence). V lost 5 bases to trimming and J lost 0 bases, with 8 bases between them. The CDR3 reads CASSDQSSGANVLTF. CDR3 sequence (DNA): TGTGCCAGCAGCGATCAGAGCTCTGGGGCCAACGTCCTGACTTTC.

The CDR3 coding sequence is TGTGCCAGCAGCCCGGGAGGTGAAGATGAAGCTTTCTTT. It codes for CASSPGGEDEAFF. The chain couples TRBV9 to TRBJ1-1, with unresolved D. This CDR3 region has 13 residues. The germline V gene has CDR1 SGDLS and CDR2 YYNGEE. Deletions cut 4 bases from V and 7 bases from J, with 14 bases between.

This clonotype was counted many times. The CDR3, as DNA: TGTGCCAGCAGTGAGGACGAAGAGACCCAGTACTTC. This gives the protein CASSEDEETQYF. The rearrangement links TRBV6-1 to TRBJ2-5; D uncertain. The V end was cut by 3 bases, the J end by 3 bases, with 5 bases between. The CDR3 spans 12 residues. Germline V gives CDR1 MNHNS, CDR2 SASEGT.

There are many counts of this clonotype. The rearrangement uses TRBV2 and TRBJ1-1; D unclear. V lost 5 bases and J 11 bases, leaving 15 bases between the germline ends. The CDR3 spans 12 residues. Per germline, CDR1 SNHLY and CDR2 FYNNEI. For the CDR3, the DNA is TGTGCCAGCAGTCCTAGGCGCGAGAGGGCTTTCTTT. This encodes CASSPRRERAFF.

Worth noting for this clonotype: One base away lies a much larger clone, so this may be a sequencing read error. This chain joins TRBV5-5 and TRBJ2-1; D remains ambiguous. The J call may be incorrect, as the DNA end agrees better with TRBJ2-7. This CDR3 region has 14 residues. Germline CDR1 reads SGHKS; CDR2 reads YYEKEE (reference sequence). The CDR3 coding sequence is TGTGCCAGCAGCTTGACACCTGTCGGCAATGAGCAGTACTTC. Its protein product is CASSLTPVGNEQYF.

The sample holds a few counts of this clonotype. V is TRBV6-2 or TRBV6-3 and J is TRBJ2-1, with D uncertain. CDR1 and CDR2 from the germline V gene are MNHEY and SVGEGT. This CDR3 has 13 residues. V lost 0 bases and J 4 bases, leaving 4 bases between the germline ends. The CDR3 region is CASSYSMYNEQFF. CDR3 coding DNA: TGTGCCAGCAGTTACTCGATGTACAATGAGCAGTTCTTC.

A few counts support this clonotype. The chain employs TRBV3-1 and TRBJ1-4, with D perhaps TRBD1 (5 bases). V was shortened by 4 bases and J by 8 bases, with 17 bases between the two germline ends. This CDR3 spans 15 amino acids. The germline CDR1 and CDR2 sequences are LGHDT and YNNKEL (reference sequence). CDR3 in DNA: TGTGCCAGCAGCCCCGGGGGGGGAAGTAGAGAAAAACTGTTTTTT. Its protein is CASSPGGGSREKLFF.

This clonotype was seen a few times. V gene TRBV18 combines with J gene TRBJ1-5; 7 nucleotides align to TRBD1. V dropped 6 bases and J dropped 3; count of bases not matched to a gene: 5. The CDR3 consists of 14 residues. CDR1 is KGHSH, CDR2 LQKENI, per germline. The CDR3 is CASSGQLNNQPQHF. The CDR3 DNA is TGTGCCAGCTCGGGACAGCTAAACAATCAGCCCCAGCATTTT. The complete variable domain, with remaining parts taken from reference TRBV18 and TRBJ1-5, reads NAGVMQNPRHLVRRRGQEARLRCSPMKGHSHVYWYRQLPEEGLKFMVYLQKENIIDESGMPKERFSAEFPKEGPSILRIQQVVRGDSAAYFCASSGQLNNQPQHFGDGTRLSIL.

This clonotype occurred many times. The V call is TRBV28, the J call TRBJ1-2, with D perhaps matching TRBD1 (6 bases). The V gene's germline CDR1 is MDHEN and CDR2 SYDVKM. The CDR3 is 14 amino acids. The V gene lost 8 bases and the J gene lost 0 bases, with 13 bases spanning the gap. This CDR3 reads CASSENRANYGYTF. The CDR3 coding sequence is TGTGCCAGCTCCGAAAACAGGGCTAACTATGGCTACACCTTC.

This clonotype was seen many times. This chain links TRBV18 with TRBJ1-1; D is ambiguous. The CDR3 has 13 residues. V was clipped by 4 bases and J by 5 bases, with 11 bases between them. Per germline, CDR1 KGHSH and CDR2 LQKENI. CDR3 loop: CASSLGRKTEAFF. The CDR3 DNA follows: TGTGCCAGCTCACTAGGTCGAAAGACTGAAGCTTTCTTT.

This clonotype appeared many times. The V gene is TRBV6-1, the J gene TRBJ2-3; 11 positions match TRBD2. Germline CDR1 is MNHNS and CDR2 is SASEGT. The CDR3 totals 17 residues. V lost 10 bases to trimming and J lost 2 bases; unmatched junction nucleotides: 14. CDR3 nucleotides: TGTGCCATTTCTTCCCCCGGGACTAGCGGTATCACAGATACGCAGTATTTT. This codes for CAISSPGTSGITDTQYF.